This T cell receptor (beta chain) was recorded in a study of regulatory T cells in long-lasting Graves disease. Documented time point: persistent/refractory GD, antithyroid drugs over 5 years with positive TRAb. Scientists built the TCR library using RNA that was extracted from PBMCs. In Xi'an, China, an endocrinology department was the source of patients. To make TCR beta libraries, researchers used iRepertoire HTBI primers and Arm-PCR of CDR3 regions. TCRdb recomputed calls from the multiplex PCR reads with MiXCR, one row per CDR3 protein. The sample shows over 350,000 distinct CDR3 sequences, 20% to 25% of them seen only once. Study-wide findings and caveats: More public clonotypes were shared by persistent patients (about 3,000) than by new patients (under 1,000).

This clonotype showed up many times. What it binds is unknown. This specimen was peripheral blood mononuclear cells (PBMCs), taken when the disease was refractory, from a patient treated with antithyroid drugs. The clonotype originates from a female donor with Graves disease.

CDR3 sequence (DNA): TGTGCCAGCAGCGGGACAGTTGAAAAACTGTTTTTT. Translated, it gives CASSGTVEKLFF. J is TRBJ1-4 and V is TRBV28, with 7 bases aligning to TRBD1. Germline V gene sequence: CDR1 MDHEN, CDR2 SYDVKM. Trimming removed 6 bases from V and 7 bases from J; junction bases left unmatched: 2. CDR3 length: 12 residues.